The 4 T cell receptor beta chains below all came from one sample that was sequenced in a study of OX40 agonist ivuxolimab in advanced cancers. Sequenced by immunoSEQ multiplex PCR; TCRdb stores in-frame clones only, minus some. Of about 100,000 clones in the sample, over 75% were seen once. This material consisted of CD4+ or CD8+ T cells sorted from blood, taken in a trial of the OX40 agonist ivuxolimab. All receptors derive from an adult with an advanced solid tumor such as melanoma, head and neck, liver or kidney cancer.

As DNA, the CDR3 is TGTGCCAGTAGTTGGGGAAACACCATATATTTT. Translating it yields CASSWGNTIYF. The chain carries TRBV19 and TRBJ1-3; D is unclear. Germline V gene lookup returns CDR1 LNHDA and CDR2 SQIVND (reference sequence). Trimming took off 5 bases at V and 4 bases at J, with 3 bases between the two ends. This CDR3 is built from 11 residues.

The chain couples TRBV5-5 to TRBJ1-5; D is uncertain. This CDR3 has 14 amino acids. Trimming removed 0 bases from V and 6 bases from J, with 10 bases in between. The germline V gene encodes CDR1 SGHKS and CDR2 YYEKEE (reference sequence). CDR3 nucleotide sequence: TGTGCCAGCAGCTTGGCGGGGAAGGGTCAGCCCCAGCATTTT. It specifies CASSLAGKGQPQHF.

This clone was recorded only once. This sequence joins TRBV5-1 and TRBJ1-5; D is unclear. Germline CDR1 and CDR2: SGHRS and YFSETQ. CDR3 length: 13 amino acids. With 1 base removed from V and 7 bases from J, the gap between germline ends came to 9 bases. The CDR3, as DNA: TGCGCCAGCAGCTTGAGGGAAGGCCAGCCCCAGCATTTT. Protein sequence: CASSLREGQPQHF.

This clone appeared a few times. V is TRBV7-2 and J is TRBJ2-5; D is perhaps TRBD1 or TRBD2 (5 bases each). The V and J ends lost 0 bases and 1 base respectively, with 12 bases between them. Per the germline V gene, CDR1 is SGHTA and CDR2 is FQGNSA. The length of the CDR3 is 16 residues. The CDR3 here is CASSLAGTAAQETQYF. CDR3 in DNA: TGTGCCAGCAGCTTAGCGGGGACCGCCGCCCAAGAGACCCAGTACTTC. Complete variable domain (other parts from reference TRBV7-2 and TRBJ2-5): GAGVSQSPSNKVTEKGKDVELRCDPISGHTALYWYRQSLGQGLEFLIYFQGNSAPDKSGLPSDRFSAERTGGSVSTLTIQRTQQEDSAVYLCASSLAGTAAQETQYFGPGTRLLVL.